This T cell receptor (beta chain) is from a study of siplizumab effects on memory and regulatory T cells. CDR3 size: 15 residues. Per germline, CDR1 SGHRS and CDR2 YFSETQ. V shed 8 bases, J shed 5 bases, and the junction held 9 bases outside the gene matches. Sequencing used immunoSEQ multiplex PCR; TCRdb keeps in-frame clones, though not all of them. The table records about 100,000 clones, approximately 92% of them present only once. The chain joins TRBV5-1 to TRBJ2-3, with 12 bases that match TRBD2. Sequencing was carried out using CD4+ T cells sorted from blood. The TCR was taken from a human donor in good health. The DNA of the CDR3 is TGCGCCAGTCAGACTAGCGGGGGAACGGTAGATACGCAGTATTTT. This translates into CASQTSGGTVDTQYF. The complete variable domain, with remaining parts taken from reference TRBV5-1 and TRBJ2-3, reads KAGVTQTPRYLIKTRGQQVTLSCSPISGHRSVSWYQQTPGQGLQFLFEYFSETQRNKGNFPGRFSGRQFSNSRSEMNVSTLELGDSALYLCASQTSGGTVDTQYFGPGTRLTVL.